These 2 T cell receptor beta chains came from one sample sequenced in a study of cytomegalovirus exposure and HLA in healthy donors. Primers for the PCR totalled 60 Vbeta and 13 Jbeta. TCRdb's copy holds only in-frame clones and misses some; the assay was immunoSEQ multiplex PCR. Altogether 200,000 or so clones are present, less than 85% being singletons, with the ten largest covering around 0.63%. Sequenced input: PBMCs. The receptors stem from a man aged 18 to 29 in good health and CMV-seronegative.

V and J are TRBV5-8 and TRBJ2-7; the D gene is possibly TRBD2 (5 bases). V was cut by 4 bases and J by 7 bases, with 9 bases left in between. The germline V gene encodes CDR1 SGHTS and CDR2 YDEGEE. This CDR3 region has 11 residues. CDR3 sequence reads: CASSDYGEQYF. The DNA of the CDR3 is TGTGCCAGCAGCGACTACGGGGAGCAGTACTTC. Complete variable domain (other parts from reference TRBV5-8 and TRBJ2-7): EAGVTQSPTHLIKTRGQQATLRCSPISGHTSVYWYQQALGLGLQFLLWYDEGEERNRGNFPPRFSGRQFPNYSSELNVNALELEDSALYLCASSDYGEQYFGPGTRLTVT.

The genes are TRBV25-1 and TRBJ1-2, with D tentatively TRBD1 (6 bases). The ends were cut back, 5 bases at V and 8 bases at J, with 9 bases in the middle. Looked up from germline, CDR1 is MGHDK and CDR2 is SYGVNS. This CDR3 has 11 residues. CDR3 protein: CASSTGYGYTF. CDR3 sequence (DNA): TGTGCCAGCAGTACAGGGTACGGCTACACCTTC.